This TCR beta chain was obtained from a study of glioma-infiltrating T cells after dendritic cell vaccination. Study overall: The vaccine used monocyte-derived dendritic cells pulsed overnight with autologous tumor lysate. At biweekly intervals, patients got three intradermal dendritic cell vaccine injections.

Notes on the study in general: Patients with more pretreatment TILs had longer time to progression and survival. Survival was not directly related to TCR clonality in these patients.

Generated by immunoSEQ multiplex PCR, the TCRdb table keeps only in-frame clones and is missing some. The repertoire has some 100,000 clones, over 75% of them found once; the top ten carry 2.5% to 3%. A word on this clone: The antigen is undetermined.

The CDR3 covers 15 residues. CDR1 and CDR2 from the germline V gene are SGHRS and YFSETQ. J gave up 3 bases and V 4 bases, and 3 bases lay outside the gene matches. V usage is TRBV5-1 and J usage is TRBJ1-4, with 10 bases fitting TRBD1. The TCR sequence derives from a human donor with glioblastoma. Specimen: blood, collected before dendritic cell vaccination. The CDR3 spells CASSNGQGANEKLFF. For the CDR3, the DNA is TGCGCCAGCAGCAATGGACAGGGGGCTAATGAAAAACTGTTTTTT.